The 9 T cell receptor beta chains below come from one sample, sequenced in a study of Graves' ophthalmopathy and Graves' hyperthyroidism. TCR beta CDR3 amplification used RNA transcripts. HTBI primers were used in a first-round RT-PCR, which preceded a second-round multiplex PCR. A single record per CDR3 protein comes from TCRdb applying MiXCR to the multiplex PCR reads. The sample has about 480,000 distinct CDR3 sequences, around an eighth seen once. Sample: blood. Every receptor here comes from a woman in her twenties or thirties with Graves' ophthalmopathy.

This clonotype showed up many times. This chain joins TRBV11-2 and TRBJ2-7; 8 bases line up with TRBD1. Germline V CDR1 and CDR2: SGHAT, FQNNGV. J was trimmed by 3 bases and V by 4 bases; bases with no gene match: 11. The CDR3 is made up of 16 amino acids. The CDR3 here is CASSSPSRDRSYEQYF. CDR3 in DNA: TGTGCCAGCAGCTCGCCCTCCCGGGACAGGAGCTACGAGCAGTACTTC.

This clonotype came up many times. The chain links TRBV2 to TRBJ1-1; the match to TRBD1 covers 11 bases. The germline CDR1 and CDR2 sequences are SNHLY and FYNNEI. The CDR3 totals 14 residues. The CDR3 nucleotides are TGTGCTGCGGGGGACAGGGGGACGAACACTGAAGCTTTCTTT. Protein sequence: CAAGDRGTNTEAFF.

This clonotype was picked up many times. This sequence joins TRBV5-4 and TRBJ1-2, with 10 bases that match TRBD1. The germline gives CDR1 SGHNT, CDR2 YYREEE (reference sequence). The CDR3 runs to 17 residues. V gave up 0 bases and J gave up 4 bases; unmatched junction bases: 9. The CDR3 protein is CASSLAGTGAAIYGYTF. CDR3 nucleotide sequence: TGTGCCAGCAGCTTGGCCGGGACAGGGGCGGCCATCTATGGCTACACCTTC.

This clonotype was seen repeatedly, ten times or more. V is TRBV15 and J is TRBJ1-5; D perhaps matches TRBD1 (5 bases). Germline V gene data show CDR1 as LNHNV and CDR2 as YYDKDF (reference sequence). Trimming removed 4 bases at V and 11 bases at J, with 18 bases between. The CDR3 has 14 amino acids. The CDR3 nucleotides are TGTGCCACCAGCACCCCAGGGAGGGGTGTTTCCCAGCATTTT. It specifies CATSTPGRGVSQHF.

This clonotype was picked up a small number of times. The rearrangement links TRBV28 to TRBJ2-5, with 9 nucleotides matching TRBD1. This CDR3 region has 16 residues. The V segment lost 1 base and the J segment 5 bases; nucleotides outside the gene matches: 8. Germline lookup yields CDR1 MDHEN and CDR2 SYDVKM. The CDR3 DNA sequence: TGTGCCAGCAGTTTATCCAAACAGGGGGCGTTGGAGACCCAGTACTTC. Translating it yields CASSLSKQGALETQYF. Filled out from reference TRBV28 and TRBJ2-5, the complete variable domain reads DVKVTQSSRYLVKRTGEKVFLECVQDMDHENMFWYRQDPGLGLRLIYFSYDVKMKEKGDIPEGYSVSREKKERFSLILESASTNQTSMYLCASSLSKQGALETQYFGPGTRLLVL.

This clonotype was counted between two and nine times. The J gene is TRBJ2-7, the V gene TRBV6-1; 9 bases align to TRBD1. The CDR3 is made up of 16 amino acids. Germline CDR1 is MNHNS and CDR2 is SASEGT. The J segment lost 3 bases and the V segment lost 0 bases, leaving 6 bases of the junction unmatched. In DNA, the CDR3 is TGTGCCAGCAGTGAAGCGTTTCCGGGACAGGGCTACGAGCAGTACTTC. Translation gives CASSEAFPGQGYEQYF.

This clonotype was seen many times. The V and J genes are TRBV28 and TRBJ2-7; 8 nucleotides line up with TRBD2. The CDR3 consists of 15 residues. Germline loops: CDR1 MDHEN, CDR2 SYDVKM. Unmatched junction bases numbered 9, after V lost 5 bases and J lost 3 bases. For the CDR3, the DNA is TGTGCCAGCAGTCCGACGCTAAGCGGGAGCTACGAGCAGTACTTC. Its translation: CASSPTLSGSYEQYF.

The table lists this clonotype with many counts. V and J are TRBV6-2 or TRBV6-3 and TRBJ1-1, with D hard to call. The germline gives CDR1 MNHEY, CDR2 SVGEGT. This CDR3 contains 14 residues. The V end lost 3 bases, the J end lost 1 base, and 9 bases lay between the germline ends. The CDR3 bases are TGTGCCAGCAGTTATCGGAAACCGAACACTGAAGCTTTCTTT. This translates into CASSYRKPNTEAFF.

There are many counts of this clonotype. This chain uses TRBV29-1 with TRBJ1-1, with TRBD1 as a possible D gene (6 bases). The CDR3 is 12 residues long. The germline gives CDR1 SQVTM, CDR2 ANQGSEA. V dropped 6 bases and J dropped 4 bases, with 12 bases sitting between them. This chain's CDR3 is CSVGKGGTEAFF. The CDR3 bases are TGCAGCGTGGGAAAGGGGGGCACTGAAGCTTTCTTT.